The 26 T cell receptor beta chains in this list originate from one sample, sequenced in a study of blood T cell repertoires in COVID-19 (TCRdb year 2020). Library preparation used the immunoSEQ multiplex PCR assay. TCRdb provides this immuneACCESS table in a form limited to in-frame rearrangements. Some clones are lacking; in checked studies, under half of them reflect an unresolved V gene, and why the rest are absent is not known. This sample is represented by fewer than 300,000 clones; 70% to 90% of them were singletons. The biggest ten clones account for more than 4% of the sample. What was sequenced was PBMCs or T cells enriched from blood (not recorded which). These TCRs come from a woman in her thirties who had recovered from COVID-19.

The chain combines TRBV6-5 with TRBJ2-1, with D uncertain. The CDR3 runs to 14 residues. V was shortened by 9 bases and J by 6 bases, with 18 bases between the two germline ends. Germline lookup yields CDR1 MNHEY and CDR2 SVGAGI. CDR3 loop: CASARPQLGNEQFF. For the CDR3, the DNA is TGTGCCAGTGCCCGCCCCCAACTTGGCAATGAGCAGTTCTTC.

The V gene is TRBV18, the J gene TRBJ2-5, with a weak D call TRBD1 (5 bases). With 6 bases removed from V and 5 bases from J, the gap between germline ends came to 16 bases. This CDR3 has 14 residues. Looked up from germline, CDR1 is KGHSH and CDR2 is LQKENI. CDR3 residues: CASSYVERGETQYF. The CDR3 bases are TGTGCCAGCTCCTATGTGGAAAGGGGCGAGACCCAGTACTTC. Together with reference TRBV18 and TRBJ2-5, the CDR3 gives the full variable domain: NAGVMQNPRHLVRRRGQEARLRCSPMKGHSHVYWYRQLPEEGLKFMVYLQKENIIDESGMPKERFSAEFPKEGPSILRIQQVVRGDSAAYFCASSYVERGETQYFGPGTRLLVL.

V is TRBV10-2 and J is TRBJ2-5; the D gene is possibly TRBD2 (5 bases). Germline assignment: CDR1 WSHSY and CDR2 SAAADI. V was clipped by 3 bases and J by 3 bases, with 20 bases between them. The CDR3 has 17 residues. The DNA for the CDR3 is TGCGCCAGCAGTGATCGGGCATCCCCGGAGGCCAAAGAGACCCAGTACTTC. It yields the protein CASSDRASPEAKETQYF.

The chain couples TRBV19 to TRBJ2-2; TRBD2 might be the D (6 bases). With 9 bases removed from V and 1 base from J, the gap between germline ends came to 18 bases. Germline assignment: CDR1 LNHDA and CDR2 SQIVND (reference sequence). This CDR3 is built from 16 residues. The CDR3 protein is CASAPDYKLNTGELFF. The CDR3, as DNA: TGTGCCAGCGCTCCGGACTACAAGCTGAACACCGGGGAGCTGTTTTTT.

The chain combines TRBV5-1 with TRBJ2-3; the match to TRBD2 covers 11 bases. Germline CDR1 is SGHRS and CDR2 is YFSETQ. This CDR3 comprises 15 residues. V dropped 4 bases and J dropped 6; count of bases not matched to a gene: 7. For the CDR3, the DNA is TGCGCCAGCAGCGATAGCGGGGGGGCTCCCGATACGCAGTATTTT. Residues: CASSDSGGAPDTQYF.

This clone has ten or more counts. This sequence joins TRBV4-2 and TRBJ1-1; 10 bases map to TRBD1. Germline V gene lookup returns CDR1 LGHNA and CDR2 YNFKEQ. With 7 bases clipped from V and 5 bases from J, the junction kept 10 bases outside the gene matches. CDR3 length equals 15 residues. This CDR3 is CASISPGQGRTEAFF. The CDR3 DNA reads as TGTGCCAGCATCTCGCCGGGACAGGGGCGGACTGAAGCTTTCTTT.

The CDR3 protein is CASLLQGIGPLHF. The CDR3 coding sequence is TGTGCCAGCCTGCTCCAGGGCATTGGGCCCCTCCACTTT. The chain is built from TRBV28 and TRBJ1-6, with D possibly TRBD1 on 5 matching bases. V was shortened by 8 bases and J by 13 bases, with 18 bases between the two germline ends. Germline V gene lookup returns CDR1 MDHEN and CDR2 SYDVKM. The CDR3 runs 13 residues.

This clone turned up a few times. The genes are TRBV30 and TRBJ1-2, with 8 nucleotides matching TRBD1. The germline V gene encodes CDR1 GTSNPN and CDR2 SVGIG (reference sequence). Trimming at V came to 8 bases and at J to 3 bases, leaving 8 bases not matched to a gene. This CDR3 has 13 amino acids. CDR3 sequence reads: CARRQGLDYGYTF. In DNA form, the CDR3 reads TGTGCCCGAAGACAGGGGCTCGACTATGGCTACACCTTC.

V and J are TRBV6-4 and TRBJ2-2; 7 bases agree with TRBD1. CDR3 length equals 16 residues. Germline CDR1 and CDR2: MRHNA and SNTAGT. The trim removed 3 bases at V and 1 base at J, leaving 5 bases unmatched. CDR3 sequence reads: CASSERDSVNTGELFF. The CDR3 DNA is TGTGCCAGCAGTGAGAGGGACAGCGTGAACACCGGGGAGCTGTTTTTT.

The chain joins TRBV3-1 (or the pseudogene TRBV3-2) to TRBJ2-7; the match to TRBD1 covers 7 bases. This CDR3 is built from 13 residues. Trimming at V came to 7 bases and at J to 6 bases, leaving 9 bases not matched to a gene. The germline gives CDR1 LGHDT, CDR2 YNNKEL (reference sequence). CDR3 DNA: TGTGCCAGCAATCGAAGGGGGCAATTCGAGCAGTACTTC. This gives the protein CASNRRGQFEQYF.

J is TRBJ2-5 and V is TRBV2, with TRBD2 matching over 11 bases. With 6 bases clipped from V and 2 bases from J, the junction kept 8 bases outside the gene matches. From germline, CDR1 is SNHLY and CDR2 FYNNEI. This CDR3 is built from 16 residues. CDR3 protein: CASRATSGGLQETQYF. Here the CDR3 DNA reads TGTGCCAGCAGGGCTACTAGCGGGGGATTACAAGAGACCCAGTACTTC.

The chain carries TRBV9 and TRBJ2-3; the D is unclear. Per germline, CDR1 SGDLS and CDR2 YYNGEE. The CDR3 loop spans 12 amino acids. V was pared by 7 bases and J by 0 bases, with 6 bases between. The CDR3 DNA reads TGTGCCAGCGGGCTTAGCACAGATACGCAGTATTTT. Its protein is CASGLSTDTQYF.

This clone was counted once. This sequence joins TRBV28 and TRBJ1-5; perhaps TRBD1 as D (5 bases). This CDR3 spans 15 amino acids. Germline loops: CDR1 MDHEN, CDR2 SYDVKM. With 3 bases removed from V and 2 bases from J, the gap between germline ends came to 11 bases. CDR3 loop: CASSFGPGGNQPQHF. CDR3 coding DNA: TGTGCCAGCAGTTTTGGTCCGGGGGGCAATCAGCCCCAGCATTTT.

The chain links TRBV7-2 to TRBJ2-7, with 7 bases that match TRBD1. V shed 1 base, J shed 0 bases, and the junction held 3 bases outside the gene matches. The CDR3 totals 15 residues. CDR1 and CDR2 (germline): SGHTA, FQGNSA. The CDR3 reads CASSLGDSYSYEQYF. The CDR3 bases are TGTGCCAGCAGCTTAGGGGACAGCTACTCCTACGAGCAGTACTTC.

The V call is TRBV30, the J call TRBJ2-1; TRBD2 matches at 8 bases. The ends lost 3 bases at V and 5 bases at J; junction bases unmatched: 6. CDR3 length equals 14 residues. Germline lookup yields CDR1 GTSNPN and CDR2 SVGIG (reference sequence). CDR3 sequence reads: CAWRGVAGNNEQFF. The CDR3, as DNA: TGTGCCTGGAGGGGGGTAGCGGGAAACAATGAGCAGTTCTTC.

This clone appeared a few times. The genes are TRBV3-1 (or the pseudogene TRBV3-2) and TRBJ1-3; 7 positions agree with TRBD1. The germline CDR1 and CDR2 sequences are LGHDT and YNNKEL (reference sequence). This CDR3 contains 15 residues. V trimming: 1 base; J trimming: 3 bases; junction bases outside the gene matches: 3. CDR3 coding DNA: TGTGCCAGCAGCCAAGTGAGGACAGGTGGAAACACCATATATTTT. Protein: CASSQVRTGGNTIYF.

This clone was detected once. The genes are TRBV10-1 and TRBJ1-2, with a possible D match to TRBD1 (5 bases). Per germline, CDR1 WNHNN and CDR2 SYGVQD (reference sequence). Between the trimmed V and J ends, which lost 0 bases and 6 bases, there was a span of 14 bases. This CDR3 comprises 15 residues. The CDR3 sequence: CASSESIWGSDGYTF. The CDR3 DNA reads TGCGCCAGCAGTGAGTCGATATGGGGCTCGGATGGCTACACCTTC.

The genes are TRBV29-1 and TRBJ1-2, with D perhaps matching TRBD1 (5 bases). This CDR3 has 11 amino acids. The V and J ends lost 4 bases and 6 bases respectively, with 9 bases between them. Germline-derived CDR1 and CDR2 are SQVTM and ANQGSEA. The DNA for the CDR3 is TGCAGCGTTGCGGGCAGGGATGGCTACACCTTC. It is translated as CSVAGRDGYTF.

The genes are TRBV9 and TRBJ1-2, with D perhaps matching TRBD1 (6 bases). Trimming shortened V by 0 bases and J by 3 bases, and 12 bases separated the two germline ends. The V gene's germline CDR1 is SGDLS and CDR2 YYNGEE. The CDR3 is 15 residues long. CDR3 in DNA: TGTGCCAGCAGCGTAGTTGGGGGCACTGACTATGGCTACACCTTC. This codes for CASSVVGGTDYGYTF.

V gene TRBV4-2 combines with J gene TRBJ2-3, with 13 bases aligning to TRBD2. The CDR3 covers 18 residues. The J segment lost 2 bases and the V segment lost 0 bases, leaving 5 bases of the junction unmatched. CDR1 LGHNA and CDR2 YNFKEQ come from the germline V gene. CDR3 in amino acids: CASSQDRTSGGYTDTQYF. DNA for the CDR3: TGTGCCAGCAGCCAAGATAGGACTAGCGGGGGATACACAGATACGCAGTATTTT.

This clone was seen just once. The V gene is TRBV7-9, the J gene TRBJ1-6; 9 bases are shared with TRBD1. The trim removed 5 bases at V and 9 bases at J, leaving 8 bases unmatched. Germline CDR1 SEHNR, CDR2 FQNEAQ (reference sequence). The CDR3 is 15 amino acids. CDR3 DNA sequence: TGTGCCAGCAGCGAATGGACAGGGGAGGGTTCACCCCTCCACTTT. Residues: CASSEWTGEGSPLHF.

J is TRBJ2-7 and V is TRBV15; the match to TRBD1 covers 8 bases. The CDR3 runs to 17 residues. Germline V gene data show CDR1 as LNHNV and CDR2 as YYDKDF (reference sequence). The junction had 10 bases not matched to a gene; V was cut back by 1 base and J by 2 bases. The CDR3 reads CATSRGLFTQGAYEQYF. The CDR3 region has the DNA TGTGCCACCAGCAGAGGGCTCTTCACACAGGGGGCCTACGAGCAGTACTTC. Looking up the rest from reference TRBV15 and TRBJ2-7 gives the full variable domain: DAMVIQNPRYQVTQFGKPVTLSCSQTLNHNVMYWYQQKSSQAPKLLFHYYDKDFNNEADTPDNFQSRRPNTSFCFLDIRSPGLGDTAMYLCATSRGLFTQGAYEQYFGPGTRLTVT.

This chain connects TRBV14 to TRBJ2-3; the D gene is possibly TRBD2 (6 bases). The CDR3 consists of 13 residues. The V end lost 1 base, the J end lost 9 bases, and 11 bases lay between the germline ends. Germline loops: CDR1 SGHDN, CDR2 FVKESK. The CDR3 DNA reads TGTGCCAGCAGCCAAGCGGTGGCGGGGACGCAGTATTTT. Residues: CASSQAVAGTQYF.

This rearrangement joins TRBV19 to TRBJ2-7, with 12 bases lining up with TRBD1. V lost 10 bases to trimming and J lost 1 base; unmatched junction nucleotides: 2. The CDR3 sequence is 13 residues long. Germline loops: CDR1 LNHDA, CDR2 SQIVND (reference sequence). This CDR3 is CATGQGASYEQYF. The CDR3 region has the DNA TGTGCCACGGGACAGGGGGCGTCCTACGAGCAGTACTTC.

The chain uses TRBV19 and TRBJ2-7; D may be TRBD1 (5 bases). Trimming removed 4 bases from V and 6 bases from J, with 22 bases in between. The length of the CDR3 is 16 residues. Looked up from germline, CDR1 is LNHDA and CDR2 is SQIVND (reference sequence). The CDR3 coding sequence is TGTGCCAGTAGTAAGAGTAGGGGATTGTCCCTTCGCGAGCAGTACTTC. This gives the protein CASSKSRGLSLREQYF.

The sample holds a few counts of this clone. This chain joins TRBV19 and TRBJ1-3; D call uncertain. Germline V lookup: CDR1 LNHDA, CDR2 SQIVND (reference sequence). V was shortened by 3 bases and J by 4 bases, with 4 bases between the two germline ends. The CDR3 is 12 amino acids. The CDR3 DNA follows: TGTGCCAGTAGTATTCCAGGAAACACCATATATTTT. It specifies CASSIPGNTIYF.